The 5 T cell receptor beta chains listed next were all sequenced from one sample in a study of T cell responses to AZD1222 COVID-19 vaccine. TCRdb's copy holds only in-frame clones and misses some; the assay was immunoSEQ multiplex PCR. This table has more than 65,000 clones, approximately 87% appearing once. The sample in question was peripheral blood, obtained on day 0 of AZD1222 vaccination. These TCRs come from an adult in good health.

The chain has TRBV7-2 and TRBJ2-1; D is uncertain. Trimming removed 8 bases at V and 8 bases at J, with 19 bases between. CDR1 is SGHTA, CDR2 FQGNSA, per germline. The CDR3 length is 14 residues. This chain's CDR3 is CASSPRPLLDEQFF. The CDR3 DNA follows: TGTGCCAGCTCACCAAGGCCCCTCCTCGATGAGCAGTTCTTC.

The rearrangement joins TRBV5-1 to TRBJ2-7; TRBD1 aligns across 7 bases. The V segment lost 4 bases and the J segment 5 bases; nucleotides outside the gene matches: 12. Germline-derived CDR1 and CDR2 are SGHRS and YFSETQ. The CDR3 spans 15 residues. CDR3: CASSLWGDRVDEQYF. CDR3 nucleotides: TGCGCCAGCAGCCTTTGGGGCGACAGGGTCGACGAGCAGTACTTC. Combining the CDR3 with reference TRBV5-1 and TRBJ2-7 gives the whole variable domain KAGVTQTPRYLIKTRGQQVTLSCSPISGHRSVSWYQQTPGQGLQFLFEYFSETQRNKGNFPGRFSGRQFSNSRSEMNVSTLELGDSALYLCASSLWGDRVDEQYFGPGTRLTVT.

This sequence joins TRBV11-2 and TRBJ1-4; D ambiguous. V lost 5 bases to trimming and J lost 0 bases, with 7 bases between them. This CDR3 has 14 residues. Germline CDR1 is SGHAT and CDR2 is FQNNGV. The CDR3 reads CASSLNPTNEKLFF. CDR3 sequence (DNA): TGTGCCAGCAGCCTGAATCCAACTAATGAAAAACTGTTTTTT.

The chain has TRBV19 and TRBJ2-3, with D possibly matching TRBD2 (5 bases). V lost 8 bases, J lost 3 bases, and 18 bases lay in between. This CDR3 region has 15 residues. CDR1 is LNHDA and CDR2 is SQIVND in the germline V gene (reference sequence). CDR3 bases: TGTGCCAGTGGACCGGGCGGAGGCGGAACAGATACGCAGTATTTT. Translating it yields CASGPGGGGTDTQYF.

The rearrangement joins TRBV5-1 to TRBJ2-3; a weak D match, TRBD2 (6 bases). The V gene's germline CDR1 is SGHRS and CDR2 YFSETQ. CDR3 length: 14 amino acids. Trimming removed 4 bases at V and 1 base at J, with 10 bases between. The CDR3: CASSIGTRTDTQYF. Here the CDR3 DNA reads TGCGCCAGCAGCATCGGGACTCGCACAGATACGCAGTATTTT.